The T cell receptor beta chain under discussion was sequenced for a study of blood T cells in healthy people across ages (dated by TCRdb to between 2015 and 2016). Some background on the complete study: In model experiments, template switching captured roughly one uniquely barcoded TCR beta cDNA molecule for every two T cells. Donors of different ages were randomly distributed across sequencing lanes to avoid experimental bias. To track age-related changes in TCR beta repertoire diversity, the study relied on deep sequencing normalized with unique cDNA molecular identifiers. Four age groups were formed from the donors: young (average about 15 years), middle-aged (approximately 39), aged (roughly 58) and long-lived (82). Two additional independent replicas of 1 million unique cDNA reads from the same blood draw were analyzed for two donors (one aged 18 to 30 and one aged 80 or older).

Receptor libraries were prepared by 5' RACE. TCRdb records Illumina HiSeq 2500 as the sequencer. The second PCR ran for about 7 to 11 cycles and used a J-beta primer mix along with a sample-barcoded 5' primer. A template-switch 5' adaptor carrying 12 random nucleotides introduced a unique molecular identifier onto each TCR beta cDNA molecule. Each sample yielded at least 2.5 million CDR3-containing paired-end reads. First-strand cDNA synthesis was performed from all RNA using the Mint cDNA synthesis kit, with priming by a TRBC-specific oligonucleotide. Following uracil-DNA glycosylase treatment, a first 18-cycle PCR with universal primers M1SS and BC2_uni_R was performed on all cDNA. As for how the authors treated the data: For normalization, 1 million high-quality reads, each with a distinct molecular identifier, were randomly selected from each sample. Reads with shared molecular identifiers were discarded instead of being binned into consensus sequences. MiTCR, with a Q25 quality threshold and the strictest error-elimination algorithm, was used for CDR3 identification, clonotype clustering and error correction. A nonparametric unseen species model with Euler transformation was used to estimate a lower bound on total TCR beta diversity. The raw public reads went through TCRdb reprocessing: fastp at Q25, MiXCR clone calling, in-frame beta chains kept. Rows merge per CDR3 protein into single entries with the most common DNA and genes. TCRdb, rather than the study authors, made the V and J calls. Recorded for this sample are 730,000 or so distinct CDR3 sequences; roughly 43% of them occurred a single time. The ten largest clones take up 20% to 25% of the sample.

Here is what the overall study found, with its caveats: A strong correlation was found between observed TCR beta diversity and the percentage of naive T cells measured by flow cytometry. Compared with the aged group, the long-lived group had more naive CD4+ T cells, fewer expanded clones and increased TCR diversity, a pattern suggesting age selection. Because donor CMV infection status was unknown, age-related changes in expanded clonotypes were potentially confounded. Observed TCR beta diversity per million T cells fell roughly linearly with age, and a significant reduction was already apparent by age roughly 40. Bulk unsorted PBMC profiling prevented conclusive comparison of naive and antigen-experienced compartments. Estimates of total diversity from one million sequenced T cells were regarded as lower bounds and underestimates.

The sample holds a few counts of this clonotype. Its target antigen remains unknown. No much larger clone exists at a distance of one base, and base qualities are not known. Donors were about 36 systemically healthy Caucasian individuals from Russia aged roughly 6 to 90 years. Ten milliliters of peripheral blood were drawn from each donor into EDTA-treated Vacutainer tubes. Ficoll-Paque density-gradient centrifugation was used to isolate PBMCs, with at least 7 million obtained per sample. Total RNA, at least 6 micrograms per sample, was extracted from PBMCs with Trizol reagent. For every donor, an aliquot of PBMCs went through flow cytometry to measure the percentages of naive CD45RAhigh/CD27high T cells. V is pruned by 5 bases and J by 4 bases, leaving 14 bases of the junction without a gene match. The CDR3 holds 17 amino acids from the cysteine to the phenylalanine. Just CDR3 DNA is preserved here, 51 bases in frame from base 1. The germline V gene encodes CDR1 SGHTA and CDR2 FQGNSA.

The chain is assembled from TRBV7-2 and TRBJ1-2, and 9 junctional nucleotides match TRBD1. Source material: blood. This sequence was found in a woman aged 55 to 70 in good health. The sequenced DNA is TGTGCCAGCAGCCTTAGTCGCCGGGACAGGGCTGGCTATGGCTACACCTTC. Its protein reads: CASSLSRRDRAGYGYTF.